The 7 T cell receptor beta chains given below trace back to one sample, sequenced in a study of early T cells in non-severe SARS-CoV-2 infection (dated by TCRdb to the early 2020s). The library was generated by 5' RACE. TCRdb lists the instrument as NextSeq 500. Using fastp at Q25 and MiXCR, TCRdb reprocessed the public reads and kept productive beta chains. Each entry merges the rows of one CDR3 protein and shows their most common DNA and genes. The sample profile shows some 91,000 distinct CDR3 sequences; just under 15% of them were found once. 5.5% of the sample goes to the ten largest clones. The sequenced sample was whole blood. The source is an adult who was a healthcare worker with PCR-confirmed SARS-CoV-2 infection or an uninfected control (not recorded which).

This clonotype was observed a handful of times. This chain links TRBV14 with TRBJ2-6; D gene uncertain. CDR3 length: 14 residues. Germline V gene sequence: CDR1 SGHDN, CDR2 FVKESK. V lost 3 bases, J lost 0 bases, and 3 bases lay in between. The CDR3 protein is CASSQLSGANVLTF. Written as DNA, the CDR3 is TGTGCCAGCAGCCAGCTCTCTGGGGCCAACGTCCTGACTTTC. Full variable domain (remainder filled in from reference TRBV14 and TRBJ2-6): EAGVTQFPSHSVIEKGQTVTLRCDPISGHDNLYWYRRVMGKEIKFLLHFVKESKQDESGMPNNRFLAERTGGTYSTLKVQPAELEDSGVYFCASSQLSGANVLTFGAGSRLTVL.

CDR3 bases: TGTGCCAGCAGTGACTGGATCAAGAATGAGCAGTTCTTC. It encodes CASSDWIKNEQFF. V gene TRBV6-2 or TRBV6-3 combines with J gene TRBJ2-1; no clear D gene. Germline V lookup: CDR1 MNHEY, CDR2 SVGEGT. V lost 5 bases to trimming and J lost 7 bases, with 12 bases between them. This CDR3 comprises 13 residues.

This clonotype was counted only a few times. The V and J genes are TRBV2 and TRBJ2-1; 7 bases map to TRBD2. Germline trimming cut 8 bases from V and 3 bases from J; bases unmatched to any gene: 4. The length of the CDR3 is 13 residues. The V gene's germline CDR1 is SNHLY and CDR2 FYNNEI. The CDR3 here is CASREENYNEQFF. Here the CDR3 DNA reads TGTGCCAGCCGGGAGGAAAACTACAATGAGCAGTTCTTC.

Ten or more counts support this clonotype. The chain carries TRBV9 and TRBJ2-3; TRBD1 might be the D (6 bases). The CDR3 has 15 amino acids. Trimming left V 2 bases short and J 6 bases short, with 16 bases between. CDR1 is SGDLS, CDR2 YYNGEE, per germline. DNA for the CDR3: TGTGCCAGCAGCGTTCAGGGGACCCCGTCGGATACGCAGTATTTT. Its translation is CASSVQGTPSDTQYF.

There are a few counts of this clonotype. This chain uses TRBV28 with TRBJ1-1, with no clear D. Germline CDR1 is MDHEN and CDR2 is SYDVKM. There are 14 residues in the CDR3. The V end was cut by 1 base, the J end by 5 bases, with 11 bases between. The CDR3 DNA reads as TGTGCCAGCAGTTTATCGGCGGTGAGGACTGAAGCTTTCTTT. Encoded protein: CASSLSAVRTEAFF.

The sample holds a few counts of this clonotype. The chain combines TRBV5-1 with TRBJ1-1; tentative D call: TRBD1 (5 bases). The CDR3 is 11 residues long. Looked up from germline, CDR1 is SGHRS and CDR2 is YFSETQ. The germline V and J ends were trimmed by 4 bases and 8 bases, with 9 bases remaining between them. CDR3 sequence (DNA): TGCGCCAGCAGCCTCGACAGCGAAGCTTTCTTT. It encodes CASSLDSEAFF.

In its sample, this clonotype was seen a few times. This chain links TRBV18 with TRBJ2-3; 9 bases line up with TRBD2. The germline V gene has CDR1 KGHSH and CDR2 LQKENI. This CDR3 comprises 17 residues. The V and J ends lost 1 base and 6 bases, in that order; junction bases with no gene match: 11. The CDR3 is CASSPRTSERGRDTQYF. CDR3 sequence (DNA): TGTGCCAGCTCACCACGGACTAGCGAGAGGGGCAGGGATACGCAGTATTTT.